This T cell receptor beta chain was sequenced for a study of cytomegalovirus exposure and HLA in healthy donors. In the PCR, 60 Vbeta and 13 Jbeta primers were used. The table came from immunoSEQ multiplex PCR; TCRdb's copy has only in-frame clones and leaves some out. The sample carries 100,000 to 150,000 clones, 17% recorded once. Germline assignment: CDR1 SGDLS and CDR2 YYNGEE. The CDR3 totals 15 residues. As concerns this clone: The junction departs from the called germline gene at one end, perhaps through a read error.

This clonotype originated in a female donor in good health and CMV-seropositive. Sequences were obtained from PBMCs. The chain combines TRBV9 with TRBJ2-2; the match to TRBD2 covers 7 bases. The CDR3 protein is CASSVGGRGNGELFF. The CDR3 coding sequence is TGTGCCAGCAGCGTAGGCGGGAGAGGGAACGGGGAGTTGTTTTTT.